The entry below describes one T cell receptor (beta chain). The V segment lost 0 bases and the J segment 10 bases; nucleotides outside the gene matches: 6. Looked up from germline, CDR1 is MNHEY and CDR2 is SMNVEV (reference sequence). This CDR3 comprises 14 residues. Study processing details: Nucleated cell counts were estimated from reference gene primer amplification. Sequenced by immunoSEQ multiplex PCR; TCRdb stores in-frame clones only, minus some. D and trimming were read from the DNA, whereas the V and J calls and clone size are those reported in that table. The repertoire has about 140,000 clones, approximately 86% of them found once; the top ten carry over 0.8%. The record originates from a study of blood T cell repertoires in COVID-19. Looking at the study overall: PBMCs, B-cell-depleted T cells, or T cells provided the cDNA or gDNA that made up the material.

Sample: peripheral blood. This chain connects TRBV27 to TRBJ1-2, with 9 bases lining up with TRBD1. The sequence was obtained from a woman in her forties or fifties with acute or convalescent COVID-19. The CDR3 here is CASSLSWTGEVYTF. Written as DNA, the CDR3 is TGTGCCAGCAGTTTATCGTGGACAGGGGAGGTCTACACCTTC.